Listed below are T cell receptor beta chains from one sample, sequenced in a study of early T cells in non-severe SARS-CoV-2 infection. TCRdb reprocessed the 5' RACE reads with MiXCR, giving one entry per CDR3 protein. The sample has 95,000 to 100,000 distinct CDR3 sequences, roughly an eighth seen once. The material sequenced was whole blood. The receptor set was obtained from an adult who was a healthcare worker with PCR-confirmed SARS-CoV-2 infection or an uninfected control (not recorded which). Both conserved end residues are part of each CDR3. Fields, in order: V gene, J gene, clone size, D gene, CDR3 DNA, CDR3 protein. The D gene is left open where the match is weak. Clone size is given for some rows only: seen once, a few or many times, or a class if the clone is expanded.

TRBV4-2	TRBJ2-1	many	TRBD2	TGTGCCAGCAGCCAAGAGGCGGGGGGAGCCTACAATGAGCAGTTCTTC	CASSQEAGGAYNEQFF
TRBV19	TRBJ2-4	.	TRBD1	TGTGCCAGTAGTATAGGTGGTCGGACAGGCGGCAACATTCAGTACTTC	CASSIGGRTGGNIQYF
TRBV13	TRBJ2-1	.	TRBD1	TGTGCCAGCACTTCACAGGGGCGAGGATCTGCTGAGCAGTTCTTC	CASTSQGRGSAEQFF
TRBV5-1	TRBJ2-1	few	.	TGCGCCAGCAGCCTGGGGGATGAGGGTGATGAGCAGTTCTTC	CASSLGDEGDEQFF
TRBV20-1	TRBJ1-3	few	TRBD1	TGCAGTGCTAGACCCGCCAGGGGGGGCAGTGGAAACACCATATATTTT	CSARPARGGSGNTIYF
TRBV5-1	TRBJ2-2	many	TRBD2	TGCGCCAGCAGCGGCGGGGGAGCTGGGGAGCTGTTTTTT	CASSGGGAGELFF
TRBV12-3/TRBV12-4	TRBJ2-1	once	.	TGTGCCAGCAGCACGAATGGGGGACAGCAGTTCTTC	CASSTNGGQQFF
TRBV28	TRBJ2-1	.	TRBD1	TGTGCCAGCAGTTACCCCCTCTTCGAGGGGGCGTCGAATGAGCAGTTCTTC	CASSYPLFEGASNEQFF
TRBV2	TRBJ2-3	.	TRBD2	TGTGCCAGCAGTAGCGGGGCCCGGCCAGATACGCAGTATTTT	CASSSGARPDTQYF
TRBV9	TRBJ2-1	few	.	TGTGCCAGCAGCGTAGAGGCTGGCCCCTACAATGAGCAGTTCTTC	CASSVEAGPYNEQFF
TRBV27	TRBJ2-3	.	TRBD2	TGTGCCAGCAGTAAGACGGGACTAGCGGGGTCCCCGCGGGATACGCAGTATTTT	CASSKTGLAGSPRDTQYF
TRBV5-5	TRBJ1-2	many	.	TGTGCCAGCAGCTTGCTGGCGGAGAGCGGCTACACCTTC	CASSLLAESGYTF
TRBV28	TRBJ1-1	.	.	TGTGCCAGCATTGAGGGTAATGAAGCTTTCTTT	CASIEGNEAFF
TRBV20-1	TRBJ2-7	.	.	TGCAGTGCTAGAACCCCCCCCAAGTACGAGCAGTACTTC	CSARTPPKYEQYF
TRBV7-2	TRBJ2-5	few	TRBD1	TGTGCCAGCAGCTCGCAGGGGGTGGGAACGGAGACCCAGTACTTC	CASSSQGVGTETQYF
TRBV2	TRBJ1-2	many	.	TGTGCCAGCAGGGGCACCACTCTAGCTAACTATGGCTACACCTTC	CASRGTTLANYGYTF